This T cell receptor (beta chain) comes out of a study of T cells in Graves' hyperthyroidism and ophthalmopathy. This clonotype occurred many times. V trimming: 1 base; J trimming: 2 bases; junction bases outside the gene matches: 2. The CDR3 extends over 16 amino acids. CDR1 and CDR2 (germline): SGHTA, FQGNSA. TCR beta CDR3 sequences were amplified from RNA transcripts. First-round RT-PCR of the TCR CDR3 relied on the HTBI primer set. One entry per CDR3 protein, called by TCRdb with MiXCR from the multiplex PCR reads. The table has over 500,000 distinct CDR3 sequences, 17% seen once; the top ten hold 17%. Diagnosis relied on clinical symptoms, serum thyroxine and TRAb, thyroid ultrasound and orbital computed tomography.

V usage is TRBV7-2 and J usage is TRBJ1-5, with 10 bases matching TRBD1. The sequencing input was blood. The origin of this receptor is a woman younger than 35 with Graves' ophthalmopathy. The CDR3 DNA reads TGTGCCAGCAGCTTAGTTGGGACAGGGGGCAATCAGCCCCAGCATTTT. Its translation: CASSLVGTGGNQPQHF.